The 13 T cell receptor beta chains listed next were all sequenced from one sample in a study of blood T cells in healthy people across ages. The second PCR ran roughly 6 to 11 cycles with a sample-barcoded 5' primer and J-beta primers. TCRdb reprocessed the 5' RACE reads via MiXCR and lists one record per CDR3 protein. The profile shows about 640,000 distinct CDR3 sequences, approximately 59% of them singletons. Sequencing used blood. The receptors derive from a man in his fifties or sixties in good health.

The chain couples TRBV6-6 to TRBJ2-7, with D hard to call. This CDR3 has 15 residues. V lost 4 bases and J 1 base, leaving 14 bases between the germline ends. In germline, CDR1 is MNHNY, CDR2 SVGAGI (reference sequence). CDR3 coding DNA: TGTGCCAGCAGTTTCCCCTTTGGTCCGTCCTACGAGCAGTACTTC. As protein: CASSFPFGPSYEQYF.

This clonotype was counted between two and nine times. The V and J genes are TRBV9 and TRBJ2-7; tentatively, D is TRBD1 or TRBD2 (5 bases each). Germline V lookup: CDR1 SGDLS, CDR2 YYNGEE. Trimming stripped 7 bases from V and 0 bases from J, with 14 bases between. There are 14 residues in the CDR3. The CDR3 protein is CASSPVGDSYEQYF. In DNA, the CDR3 is TGTGCCAGCTCCCCGGTGGGGGACTCCTACGAGCAGTACTTC. Based on the CDR3 plus reference TRBV9 and TRBJ2-7, the full variable domain is DSGVTQTPKHLITATGQRVTLRCSPRSGDLSVYWYQQSLDQGLQFLIQYYNGEERAKGNILERFSAQQFPDLHSELNLSSLELGDSALYFCASSPVGDSYEQYFGPGTRLTVT.

This clonotype was detected only a few times. CDR3 loop: CASSPQVGGAQETQYF. The CDR3 region has the DNA TGTGCCAGCAGCCCCCAAGTTGGCGGGGCACAAGAGACCCAGTACTTC. This chain joins TRBV9 and TRBJ2-5; D is perhaps TRBD2 (6 bases). Germline lookup yields CDR1 SGDLS and CDR2 YYNGEE. The CDR3 consists of 16 residues. With 4 bases removed from V and 2 bases from J, the gap between germline ends came to 18 bases.

This clonotype was counted a single time. The chain uses TRBV4-1 and TRBJ1-3; D not certain. This CDR3 region has 18 residues. Trimming took 0 bases from V and 2 from J, leaving 17 bases between them. From germline, CDR1 is MGHRA and CDR2 YSYEKL. The CDR3 bases are TGCGCCAGCAGCCAAGAGTCTATCGGCCGTCAAGCTGGAAACACCATATATTTT. This encodes CASSQESIGRQAGNTIYF.

The chain joins TRBV5-1 to TRBJ2-5, with D possibly being TRBD1 or TRBD2 (5 bases each). The CDR3 is made up of 17 amino acids. In germline, CDR1 is SGHRS, CDR2 YFSETQ. V gave up 3 bases and J gave up 3 bases, with 21 bases separating them. The CDR3 loop is CASSSLRGENSKETQYF. Here the CDR3 DNA reads TGCGCCAGCAGCTCCTTACGAGGGGAGAACTCTAAAGAGACCCAGTACTTC.

CDR3 coding DNA: TGTGCCAGCAGCTCGAAGTCTGTGCACACAAAGCAGTTCTTC. It yields the protein CASSSKSVHTKQFF. This rearrangement joins TRBV7-9 to TRBJ2-1; D ambiguous. The CDR3 is 14 residues long. Trimming removed 4 bases from V and 11 bases from J, with 18 bases in between. Germline CDR1 reads SEHNR; CDR2 reads FQNEAQ (reference sequence).

This chain uses TRBV20-1 with TRBJ2-5, with 9 bases aligning to TRBD1. Matching the DNA end better, TRBJ2-7 makes the J call doubtful. The germline V gene has CDR1 DFQATT and CDR2 SNEGSKA (reference sequence). The CDR3 contains 12 residues. The CDR3 is CSVWDRAYEQYF. As DNA, the CDR3 is TGCAGTGTTTGGGACAGGGCCTACGAGCAGTACTTC.

This clonotype was observed many times. This sequence joins TRBV2 and TRBJ1-2, with TRBD1 matching 7 bases. Germline CDR1 is SNHLY and CDR2 is FYNNEI. There are 15 residues in the CDR3. The V gene end was trimmed by 7 bases and the J gene end by 7 bases; junction bases not matched to a gene: 15. The CDR3 is CASTGAGTVSIGYTF. Written as DNA, the CDR3 is TGTGCCAGCACCGGCGCGGGGACAGTAAGCATTGGCTACACCTTC.

This clonotype has a single count. The rearrangement links TRBV7-9 to TRBJ1-2, with 9 nucleotides matching TRBD1. V dropped 3 bases and J dropped 8; count of bases not matched to a gene: 13. The germline gives CDR1 SEHNR, CDR2 FQNEAQ (reference sequence). CDR3 length: 16 residues. The CDR3 nucleotides are TGTGCCAGCAGCTTTATTACCGGGACAGGGCCCTGCGGCTACACCTTC. Amino acid sequence: CASSFITGTGPCGYTF. The full variable domain, rest sourced from reference TRBV7-9 and TRBJ1-2, is DTGVSQNPRHKITKRGQNVTFRCDPISEHNRLYWYRQTLGQGPEFLTYFQNEAQLEKSRLLSDRFSAERPKGSFSTLEIQRTEQGDSAMYLCASSFITGTGPCGYTFGSGTRLTVV.

The V and J genes are TRBV5-1 and TRBJ2-1; the match to TRBD1 covers 9 bases. The last part of the DNA fits TRBJ2-7 better; the J call may be wrong. Germline V gene sequence: CDR1 SGHRS, CDR2 YFSETQ. The length of the CDR3 is 15 residues. The CDR3 DNA reads as TGCGCCAGCAGCTCCGGGACAGGGACCTACAATGAGCAGTACTTC. Its translation: CASSSGTGTYNEQYF.

This clonotype was recorded a few times. This chain links TRBV29-1 with TRBJ2-5, with D maybe TRBD2 (5 bases). The CDR3 is 12 residues long. Trimming cost V 4 bases and J 5 bases, with 11 bases left between them. CDR1 and CDR2 (germline): SQVTM, ANQGSEA. Here the CDR3 reads CSVGGPLETQYF. CDR3 coding DNA: TGCAGCGTTGGCGGGCCCTTGGAGACCCAGTACTTC.

This clonotype is a singleton in its sample. The chain is built from TRBV4-3 and TRBJ2-1; 7 nucleotides align to TRBD1. The CDR3 runs 15 residues. V dropped 0 bases and J dropped 4; count of bases not matched to a gene: 3. Germline V lookup: CDR1 LGHNA, CDR2 YSLEER. The CDR3 sequence is CASSQDDRVYNEQFF. The CDR3 coding sequence is TGCGCCAGCAGCCAAGACGACAGGGTTTACAATGAGCAGTTCTTC.

CDR3 nucleotide sequence: TGTGCCAGCAGCGTAGTTCAGGGGGCCTCTTCCGGGGAGCTGTTTTTT. Its protein is CASSVVQGASSGELFF. The J gene is TRBJ2-2, the V gene TRBV9, with TRBD1 matching 8 bases. Germline V gene sequence: CDR1 SGDLS, CDR2 YYNGEE. J was trimmed by 6 bases and V by 0 bases; bases with no gene match: 7. The CDR3 length is 16 residues.